A selection of T cell receptor beta chains follows, all from one sample in a study of molecular identifiers for immune sequencing clone quantification. TCRdb ran MiXCR on the PCR reads and lists one entry per CDR3 protein. The sample has roughly 93,000 distinct CDR3 sequences; approximately 23% are singletons. Sequencing was carried out using naive CD8+ T cells from blood, with Jurkat cell RNA spiked in. These receptors were collected from a human donor in good health. Some libraries in this study had Jurkat cell RNA spiked in. CDR3s include the opening cysteine and the closing phenylalanine or tryptophan.

TRBV5-1	18	TRBJ2-6	CASSQGQGTRGAANVLTF
TRBV6-5	15	TRBJ1-1	CASSYSMGGNTEAFF
TRBV12-3/TRBV12-4	12	TRBJ1-2	CASSGSPPGYTF
TRBV4-1	16	TRBJ2-3	CASSPRRGSLTDTQYF
TRBV11-2	14	TRBJ2-3	CASSSDPFPDTQYF
TRBV7-9	13	TRBJ2-1	CASSLALTNEQFF
TRBV12-3/TRBV12-4	15	TRBJ2-1	CASSLARGVYNEQFF
TRBV5-4	17	TRBJ2-2	CASSLEILAGDGGELFF
TRBV7-9	13	TRBJ1-5	CASSFGGGQPQHF
TRBV20-1	13	TRBJ2-7	CSPRISGSYEQYF
TRBV12-5	12	TRBJ2-2	CASAPWLGELFF
TRBV4-1	12	TRBJ2-1	CASSQGGSEQFF
TRBV5-1	14	TRBJ2-7	CASSLGQGANEQYF
TRBV9	14	TRBJ2-5	CASSVGRNQKTQYF
TRBV3-1	17	TRBJ2-1	CASSQVSGGVSYNEQFF
TRBV20-1	17	TRBJ2-7	CSARDLRTQGAVYEQYF
TRBV4-1	15	TRBJ2-7	CASSQAGGPSYEQYF
TRBV23-1	20	TRBJ2-1	CASSQSNGTSGIHSYNEQFF
TRBV7-2	14	TRBJ2-7	CASSWDRGEYEQYF
TRBV19	16	TRBJ1-1	CASSISGTGGGTEAFF
TRBV7-9	14	TRBJ1-2	CASSLVARNYGYTF
TRBV5-6	17	TRBJ2-2	CASSLALRGLNTGELFF
TRBV6-6	17	TRBJ1-5	CASSYDRKDISNQPQHF